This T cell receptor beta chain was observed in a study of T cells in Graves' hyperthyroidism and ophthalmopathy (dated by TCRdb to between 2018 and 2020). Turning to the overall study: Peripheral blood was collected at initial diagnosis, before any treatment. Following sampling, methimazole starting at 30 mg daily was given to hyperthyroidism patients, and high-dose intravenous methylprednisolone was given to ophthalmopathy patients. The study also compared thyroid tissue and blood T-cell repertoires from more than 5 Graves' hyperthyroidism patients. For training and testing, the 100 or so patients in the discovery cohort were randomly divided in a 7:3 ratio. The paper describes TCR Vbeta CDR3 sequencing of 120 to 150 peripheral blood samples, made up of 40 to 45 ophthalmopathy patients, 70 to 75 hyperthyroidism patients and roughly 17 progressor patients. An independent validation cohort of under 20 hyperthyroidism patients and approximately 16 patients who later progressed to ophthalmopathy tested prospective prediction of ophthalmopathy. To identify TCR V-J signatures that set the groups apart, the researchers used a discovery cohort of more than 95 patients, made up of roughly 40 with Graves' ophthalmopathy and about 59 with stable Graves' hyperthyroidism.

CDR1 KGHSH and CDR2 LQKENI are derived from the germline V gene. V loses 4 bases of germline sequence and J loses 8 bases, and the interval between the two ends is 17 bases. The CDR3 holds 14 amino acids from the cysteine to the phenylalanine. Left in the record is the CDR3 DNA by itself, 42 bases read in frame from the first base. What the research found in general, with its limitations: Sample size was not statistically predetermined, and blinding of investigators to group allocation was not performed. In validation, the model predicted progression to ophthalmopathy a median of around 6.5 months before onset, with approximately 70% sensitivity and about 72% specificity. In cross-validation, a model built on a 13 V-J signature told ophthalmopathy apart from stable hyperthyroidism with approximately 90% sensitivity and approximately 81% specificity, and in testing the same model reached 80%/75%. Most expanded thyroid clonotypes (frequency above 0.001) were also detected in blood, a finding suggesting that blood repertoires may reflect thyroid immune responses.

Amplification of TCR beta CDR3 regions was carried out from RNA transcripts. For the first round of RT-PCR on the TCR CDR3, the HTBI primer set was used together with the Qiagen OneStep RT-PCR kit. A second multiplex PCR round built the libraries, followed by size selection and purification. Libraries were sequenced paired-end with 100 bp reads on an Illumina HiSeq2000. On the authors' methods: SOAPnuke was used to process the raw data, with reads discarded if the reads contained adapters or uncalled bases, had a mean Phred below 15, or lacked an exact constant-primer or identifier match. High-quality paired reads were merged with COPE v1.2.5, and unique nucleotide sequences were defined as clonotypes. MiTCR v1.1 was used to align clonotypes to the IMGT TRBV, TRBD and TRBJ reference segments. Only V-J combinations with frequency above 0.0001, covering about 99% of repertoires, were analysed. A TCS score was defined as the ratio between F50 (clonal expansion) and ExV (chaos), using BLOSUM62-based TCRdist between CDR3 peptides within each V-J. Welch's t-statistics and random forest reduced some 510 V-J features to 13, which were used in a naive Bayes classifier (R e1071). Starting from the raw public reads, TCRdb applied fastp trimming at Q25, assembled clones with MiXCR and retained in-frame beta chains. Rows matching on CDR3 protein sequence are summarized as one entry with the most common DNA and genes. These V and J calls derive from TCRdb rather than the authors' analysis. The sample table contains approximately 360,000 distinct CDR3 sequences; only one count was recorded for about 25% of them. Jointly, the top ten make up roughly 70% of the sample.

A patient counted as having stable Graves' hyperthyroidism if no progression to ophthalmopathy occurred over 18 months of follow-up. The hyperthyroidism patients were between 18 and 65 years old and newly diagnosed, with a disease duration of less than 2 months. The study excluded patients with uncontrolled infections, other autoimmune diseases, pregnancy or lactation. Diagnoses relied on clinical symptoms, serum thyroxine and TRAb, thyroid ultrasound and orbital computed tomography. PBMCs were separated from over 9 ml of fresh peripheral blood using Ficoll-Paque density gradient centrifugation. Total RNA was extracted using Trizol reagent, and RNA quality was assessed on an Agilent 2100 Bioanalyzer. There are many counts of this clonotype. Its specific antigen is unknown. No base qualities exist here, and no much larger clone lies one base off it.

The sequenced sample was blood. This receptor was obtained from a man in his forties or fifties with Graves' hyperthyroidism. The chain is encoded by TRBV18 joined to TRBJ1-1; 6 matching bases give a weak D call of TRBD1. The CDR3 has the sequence CASSQDRTAAEAFF. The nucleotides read TGTGCCAGCTCACAGGACCGGACAGCGGCAGAAGCTTTCTTT.